This T cell receptor beta chain comes out of a study of blood T cell repertoires in COVID-19. Study as a whole: The United States, Italy and Spain supplied acute and convalescent COVID-19 samples. T cells, B-cell-depleted T cells, or PBMCs supplied cDNA or gDNA.

The V segment lost 4 bases and the J segment 9 bases; nucleotides outside the gene matches: 14. Looked up from germline, CDR1 is KGHSH and CDR2 is LQKENI. The CDR3 has 16 amino acids. Per the original methods: Quantification of nucleated cells was approximated via reference gene primer amplification. Measured with immunoSEQ multiplex PCR; TCRdb has only the in-frame clones, and not every one. From that table come the V and J calls and clone size; the DNA was used to work out D and trimming. The sample lists approximately 150,000 clones, roughly 90% occurring once. The chain combines TRBV18 with TRBJ2-1; 8 nucleotides match TRBD1. The material sequenced was peripheral blood. This TCR was recovered from a man aged 60 to 75 with active or convalescent COVID-19. The CDR3 DNA is TGTGCCAGCTCACTATGGTCGACAGGGGCGGTCGGTGAGCAGTTCTTC. Protein product: CASSLWSTGAVGEQFF.